These T cell receptor beta chains were read from a single sample in a study of blood T cells in healthy people across ages. TCRdb re-called the 5' RACE reads through MiXCR, storing one row per CDR3 protein. The table lists some 1.5 million distinct CDR3 sequences, 28% of them singletons. Sequencing was done on a sample of blood. All receptors come from a woman aged 25-40 years in good health. CDR3s include the opening cysteine and the closing phenylalanine or tryptophan. Each record gives: J gene, clone size, CDR3 length, V gene, D gene, CDR3 protein, CDR3 DNA. The D gene is left open where the match is weak. The size entry is marked missing in some rows and otherwise reads once, few, many or a size class.

J gene: TRBJ1-5; clone size: -; CDR3 length: 16; V gene: TRBV6-1; D gene: -; CDR3 protein: CASSGPVGVANQPQHF; CDR3 DNA: TGTGCCAGCAGTGGCCCAGTGGGGGTGGCCAATCAGCCCCAGCATTTT
J gene: TRBJ2-2; clone size: -; CDR3 length: 17; V gene: TRBV4-1; D gene: TRBD2; CDR3 protein: CTSSQGFGASGTGELFF; CDR3 DNA: TGCACCAGCAGCCAAGGATTCGGGGCTAGCGGCACCGGGGAGCTGTTTTTT
J gene: TRBJ2-3; clone size: many; CDR3 length: 13; V gene: TRBV10-3; D gene: -; CDR3 protein: CAISRGVEDTQYF; CDR3 DNA: TGTGCCATCTCCCGCGGGGTAGAAGATACGCAGTATTTT
J gene: TRBJ2-1; clone size: many; CDR3 length: 14; V gene: TRBV5-1; D gene: -; CDR3 protein: CASSGGRNLNEQFF; CDR3 DNA: TGCGCCAGCAGCGGGGGACGAAATTTAAATGAGCAGTTCTTC
J gene: TRBJ1-5; clone size: few; CDR3 length: 15; V gene: TRBV27; D gene: TRBD1; CDR3 protein: CASSFSLTGNQPQHF; CDR3 DNA: TGTGCCAGCAGTTTTAGCCTGACAGGGAATCAGCCCCAGCATTTT
J gene: TRBJ2-1; clone size: -; CDR3 length: 18; V gene: TRBV6-2/TRBV6-3; D gene: TRBD2; CDR3 protein: CASSYPGTSASSRIEQFF; CDR3 DNA: TGTGCCAGCAGTTACCCCGGGACTAGCGCCTCGTCCAGGATTGAGCAGTTCTTC
J gene: TRBJ1-3; clone size: -; CDR3 length: 13; V gene: TRBV3-1; D gene: -; CDR3 protein: CASSGAPGNTIYF; CDR3 DNA: TGTGCCAGCTCCGGGGCCCCTGGAAACACCATATATTTT
J gene: TRBJ2-5; clone size: -; CDR3 length: 14; V gene: TRBV10-3; D gene: TRBD2; CDR3 protein: CAIRRGGGADEQYF; CDR3 DNA: TGTGCCATCAGGCGCGGCGGGGGGGCTGATGAGCAGTACTTC
J gene: TRBJ2-1; clone size: -; CDR3 length: 15; V gene: TRBV7-2; D gene: TRBD2; CDR3 protein: CASSLLAPKSNEQFF; CDR3 DNA: TGTGCCAGCAGCCTACTAGCGCCAAAGTCCAATGAGCAGTTCTTC
J gene: TRBJ2-1; clone size: few; CDR3 length: 15; V gene: TRBV6-6; D gene: TRBD2; CDR3 protein: CASSYEAGSYNEQFF; CDR3 DNA: TGTGCCAGCAGTTACGAAGCGGGGTCCTACAATGAGCAGTTCTTC
J gene: TRBJ2-5; clone size: -; CDR3 length: 15; V gene: TRBV20-1; D gene: TRBD2; CDR3 protein: CSAREPTSGGETQYF; CDR3 DNA: TGCAGTGCTAGAGAGCCGACTAGCGGGGGTGAGACCCAGTACTTC
J gene: TRBJ1-6; clone size: many; CDR3 length: 14; V gene: TRBV5-1; D gene: TRBD1; CDR3 protein: CASSLETGGSPLHF; CDR3 DNA: TGCGCCAGCAGCTTGGAGACAGGGGGTTCGCCCCTCCACTTT
J gene: TRBJ1-2; clone size: -; CDR3 length: 11; V gene: TRBV7-9; D gene: -; CDR3 protein: CASSPSEGYTF; CDR3 DNA: TGTGCCAGCAGCCCCAGCGAAGGCTACACCTTC
J gene: TRBJ1-6; clone size: -; CDR3 length: 13; V gene: TRBV20-1; D gene: -; CDR3 protein: CSATGTLDSPLHF; CDR3 DNA: TGCAGTGCTACCGGGACATTAGATTCACCCCTCCACTTT
J gene: TRBJ2-5; clone size: -; CDR3 length: 16; V gene: TRBV10-1; D gene: TRBD2; CDR3 protein: CASSEGASGSQETQYF; CDR3 DNA: TGCGCCAGCAGTGAGGGCGCTAGCGGTTCCCAAGAGACCCAGTACTTC
J gene: TRBJ2-3; clone size: -; CDR3 length: 13; V gene: TRBV10-2; D gene: -; CDR3 protein: CASTQTSTDTQYF; CDR3 DNA: TGCGCCAGCACCCAAACTAGCACAGATACGCAGTATTTT
J gene: TRBJ1-1; clone size: -; CDR3 length: 13; V gene: TRBV20-1; D gene: TRBD1; CDR3 protein: CSARTQGDTEAFF; CDR3 DNA: TGCAGTGCTAGAACACAGGGGGACACTGAAGCTTTCTTT
J gene: TRBJ2-1; clone size: few; CDR3 length: 14; V gene: TRBV15; D gene: -; CDR3 protein: CATSRDKAGNEQFF; CDR3 DNA: TGTGCCACCAGCAGAGATAAAGCAGGCAATGAGCAGTTCTTC
J gene: TRBJ1-1; clone size: -; CDR3 length: 15; V gene: TRBV9; D gene: -; CDR3 protein: CASSPETAWGTEAFF; CDR3 DNA: TGTGCCAGCAGCCCGGAGACGGCGTGGGGCACTGAAGCTTTCTTT
J gene: TRBJ2-2; clone size: few; CDR3 length: 14; V gene: TRBV12-3/TRBV12-4; D gene: -; CDR3 protein: CASSQQANTGELFF; CDR3 DNA: TGTGCCAGCAGTCAACAGGCCAACACCGGGGAGCTGTTTTTT
J gene: TRBJ2-2; clone size: -; CDR3 length: 14; V gene: TRBV3-1; D gene: -; CDR3 protein: CVSNTRPAAGELFF; CDR3 DNA: TGTGTCAGCAACACAAGACCTGCTGCAGGGGAGCTGTTTTTT
J gene: TRBJ2-7; clone size: -; CDR3 length: 17; V gene: TRBV9; D gene: -; CDR3 protein: CASSVGADSASSYEQYF; CDR3 DNA: TGTGCCAGCAGCGTAGGAGCCGACAGCGCGAGCTCCTACGAGCAGTACTTC
J gene: TRBJ1-2; clone size: -; CDR3 length: 15; V gene: TRBV7-2; D gene: -; CDR3 protein: CASSLVSGADYGYTF; CDR3 DNA: TGTGCCAGCAGCTTAGTGTCCGGCGCCGACTATGGCTACACCTTC
J gene: TRBJ2-5; clone size: -; CDR3 length: 12; V gene: TRBV3-1; D gene: -; CDR3 protein: CASSQFQETQYF; CDR3 DNA: TGTGCCAGCAGCCAGTTCCAAGAGACCCAGTACTTC
J gene: TRBJ1-1; clone size: -; CDR3 length: 12; V gene: TRBV6-1; D gene: -; CDR3 protein: CAIRGRNTEAFF; CDR3 DNA: TGTGCCATAAGGGGAAGGAACACTGAAGCTTTCTTT
J gene: TRBJ2-3; clone size: few; CDR3 length: 14; V gene: TRBV7-3; D gene: -; CDR3 protein: CASSAQGLLNTQYF; CDR3 DNA: TGTGCCAGCAGCGCACAGGGTCTTTTGAATACGCAGTATTTT
J gene: TRBJ2-1; clone size: many; CDR3 length: 16; V gene: TRBV5-1; D gene: TRBD1; CDR3 protein: CASSLEQGRLNNEQFF; CDR3 DNA: TGCGCCAGCAGCTTGGAACAGGGGCGGCTGAACAATGAGCAGTTCTTC
J gene: TRBJ2-1; clone size: -; CDR3 length: 15; V gene: TRBV5-5; D gene: TRBD2; CDR3 protein: CASSLTSGAPGEQFF; CDR3 DNA: TGTGCCAGCAGCTTGACTAGCGGGGCACCGGGTGAGCAGTTCTTC
J gene: TRBJ1-2; clone size: -; CDR3 length: 13; V gene: TRBV5-6; D gene: TRBD1; CDR3 protein: CASSGLGQDGYTF; CDR3 DNA: TGTGCCAGCAGCGGGTTGGGACAGGATGGCTACACCTTC
J gene: TRBJ2-1; clone size: once; CDR3 length: 14; V gene: TRBV20-1; D gene: TRBD2; CDR3 protein: CSASGRGAYNEQFF; CDR3 DNA: TGCAGTGCTAGCGGCCGGGGGGCCTACAATGAGCAGTTCTTC
J gene: TRBJ2-3; clone size: -; CDR3 length: 13; V gene: TRBV7-2; D gene: -; CDR3 protein: CASSMNLPDTQYF; CDR3 DNA: TGTGCCAGCAGCATGAATTTGCCAGATACGCAGTATTTT
J gene: TRBJ1-5; clone size: few; CDR3 length: 15; V gene: TRBV7-2; D gene: TRBD1; CDR3 protein: CASSSTGVGGQPQHF; CDR3 DNA: TGTGCCAGCAGCTCTACAGGGGTGGGAGGACAGCCCCAGCATTTT
J gene: TRBJ1-1; clone size: -; CDR3 length: 11; V gene: TRBV6-5; D gene: TRBD1; CDR3 protein: CASIGTGEAFF; CDR3 DNA: TGTGCCAGCATCGGGACAGGGGAAGCTTTCTTT
J gene: TRBJ1-5; clone size: few; CDR3 length: 17; V gene: TRBV5-5; D gene: TRBD1; CDR3 protein: CASSLLGQGLINQPQHF; CDR3 DNA: TGTGCCAGCAGCTTGCTCGGACAGGGGTTGATTAATCAGCCCCAGCATTTT
J gene: TRBJ2-7; clone size: few; CDR3 length: 15; V gene: TRBV12-3/TRBV12-4; D gene: -; CDR3 protein: CASSLIRTSYNEQYF; CDR3 DNA: TGTGCCAGCAGTTTAATTCGAACCTCCTACAATGAGCAGTACTTC
J gene: TRBJ2-3; clone size: -; CDR3 length: 13; V gene: TRBV9; D gene: TRBD1; CDR3 protein: CASHRGDADTQYF; CDR3 DNA: TGTGCCAGCCACAGGGGAGACGCAGATACGCAGTATTTT
J gene: TRBJ2-1; clone size: -; CDR3 length: 15; V gene: TRBV24-1; D gene: TRBD2; CDR3 protein: CATSALAGNRHEQFF; CDR3 DNA: TGTGCCACCAGTGCCCTAGCGGGGAATAGGCATGAGCAGTTCTTC
J gene: TRBJ2-3; clone size: few; CDR3 length: 15; V gene: TRBV12-3/TRBV12-4; D gene: TRBD2; CDR3 protein: CASSIRGGLSDTQYF; CDR3 DNA: TGTGCCAGCAGCATACGGGGGGGACTCTCAGATACGCAGTATTTT
J gene: TRBJ1-4; clone size: -; CDR3 length: 15; V gene: TRBV20-1; D gene: -; CDR3 protein: CSASNSRWLNEKLFF; CDR3 DNA: TGCAGTGCTAGTAACAGCCGTTGGTTAAATGAAAAACTGTTTTTT
J gene: TRBJ2-7; clone size: -; CDR3 length: 13; V gene: TRBV20-1; D gene: -; CDR3 protein: CSARSKDGFEQYF; CDR3 DNA: TGCAGTGCTCGCTCTAAAGATGGGTTCGAGCAGTACTTC
J gene: TRBJ2-1; clone size: many; CDR3 length: 13; V gene: TRBV10-1; D gene: -; CDR3 protein: CASSEREYNEQFF; CDR3 DNA: TGCGCCAGCAGTGAGCGGGAGTACAATGAGCAGTTCTTC
J gene: TRBJ2-4; clone size: -; CDR3 length: 14; V gene: TRBV30; D gene: -; CDR3 protein: CAWSRVYAKNIQYF; CDR3 DNA: TGTGCCTGGAGTCGGGTTTATGCCAAAAACATTCAGTACTTC
J gene: TRBJ1-5; clone size: -; CDR3 length: 16; V gene: TRBV12-3/TRBV12-4; D gene: -; CDR3 protein: CASSRSPGSGNQPQHF; CDR3 DNA: TGTGCCAGCAGTAGATCCCCAGGGTCTGGCAATCAGCCCCAGCATTTT